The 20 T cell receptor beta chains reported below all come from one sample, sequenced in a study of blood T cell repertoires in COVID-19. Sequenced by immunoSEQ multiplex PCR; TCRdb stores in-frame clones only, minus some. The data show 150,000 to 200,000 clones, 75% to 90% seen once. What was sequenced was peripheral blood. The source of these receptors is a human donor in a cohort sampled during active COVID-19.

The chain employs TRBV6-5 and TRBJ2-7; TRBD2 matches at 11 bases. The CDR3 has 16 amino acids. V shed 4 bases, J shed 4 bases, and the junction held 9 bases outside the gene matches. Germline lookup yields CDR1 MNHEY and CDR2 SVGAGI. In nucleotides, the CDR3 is TGTGCCAGCAGTTCCACTAGCGGGGGAAATGAGTACGAGCAGTACTTC. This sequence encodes CASSSTSGGNEYEQYF.

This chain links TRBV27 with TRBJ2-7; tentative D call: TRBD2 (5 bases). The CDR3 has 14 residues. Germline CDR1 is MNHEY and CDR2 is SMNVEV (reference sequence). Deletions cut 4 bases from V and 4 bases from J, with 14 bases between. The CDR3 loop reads CASSYGDRRYEQYF. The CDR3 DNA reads TGTGCCAGCAGTTACGGGGATCGGAGATACGAGCAGTACTTC.

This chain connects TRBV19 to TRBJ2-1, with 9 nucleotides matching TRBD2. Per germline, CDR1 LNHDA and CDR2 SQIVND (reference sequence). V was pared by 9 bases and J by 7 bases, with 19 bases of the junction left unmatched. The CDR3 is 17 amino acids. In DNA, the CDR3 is TGTGCCAGCTCCCGGGCAGCGGGAGGCCGCGGGGGAAATGAGCAGTTCTTC. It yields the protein CASSRAAGGRGGNEQFF.

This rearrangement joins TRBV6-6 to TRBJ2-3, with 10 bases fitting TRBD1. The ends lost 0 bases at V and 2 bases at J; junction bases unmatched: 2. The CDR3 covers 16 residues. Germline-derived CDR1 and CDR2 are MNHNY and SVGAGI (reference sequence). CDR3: CASSYSGTGVTDTQYF. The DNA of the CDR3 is TGTGCCAGCAGTTACTCGGGGACAGGGGTCACAGATACGCAGTATTTT.

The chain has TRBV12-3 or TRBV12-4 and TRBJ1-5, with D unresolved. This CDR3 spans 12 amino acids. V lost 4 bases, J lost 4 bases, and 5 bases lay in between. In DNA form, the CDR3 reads TGTGCCAGCAGTTGGAGTAATCAGCCCCAGCATTTT. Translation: CASSWSNQPQHF.

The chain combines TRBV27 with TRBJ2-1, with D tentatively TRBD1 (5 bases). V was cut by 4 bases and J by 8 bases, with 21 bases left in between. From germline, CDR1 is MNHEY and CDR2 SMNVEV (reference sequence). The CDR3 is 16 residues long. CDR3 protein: CASSSSRAELLDEQFF. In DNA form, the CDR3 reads TGTGCCAGCAGTTCCTCCAGGGCCGAATTGTTGGATGAGCAGTTCTTC.

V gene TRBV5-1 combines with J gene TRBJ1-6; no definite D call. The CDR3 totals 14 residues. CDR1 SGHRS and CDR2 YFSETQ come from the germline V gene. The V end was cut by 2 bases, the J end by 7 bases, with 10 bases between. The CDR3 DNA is TGCGCCAGCAGCTTCGAGGGAATGAATTCACCCCTCCACTTT. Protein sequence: CASSFEGMNSPLHF.

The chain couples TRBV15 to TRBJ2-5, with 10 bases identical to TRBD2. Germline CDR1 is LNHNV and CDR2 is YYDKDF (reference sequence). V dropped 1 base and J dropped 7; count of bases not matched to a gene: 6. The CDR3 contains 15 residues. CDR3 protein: CATSRGQSSGRTQYF. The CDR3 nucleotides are TGTGCCACCAGCAGAGGACAATCTAGCGGGAGGACCCAGTACTTC.

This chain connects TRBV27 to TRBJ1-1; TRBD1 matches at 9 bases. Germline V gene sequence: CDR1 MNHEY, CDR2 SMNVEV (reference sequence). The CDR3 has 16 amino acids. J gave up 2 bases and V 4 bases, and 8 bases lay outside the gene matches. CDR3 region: CASSYGQGTLNTEAFF. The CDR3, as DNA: TGTGCCAGCAGTTATGGACAGGGGACTTTAAACACTGAAGCTTTCTTT.

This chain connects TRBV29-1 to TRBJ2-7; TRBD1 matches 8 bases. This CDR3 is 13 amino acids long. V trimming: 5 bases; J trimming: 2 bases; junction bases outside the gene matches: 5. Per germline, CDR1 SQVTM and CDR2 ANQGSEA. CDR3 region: CSVRQGIAYEQYF. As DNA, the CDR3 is TGCAGCGTTCGACAGGGGATAGCCTACGAGCAGTACTTC.

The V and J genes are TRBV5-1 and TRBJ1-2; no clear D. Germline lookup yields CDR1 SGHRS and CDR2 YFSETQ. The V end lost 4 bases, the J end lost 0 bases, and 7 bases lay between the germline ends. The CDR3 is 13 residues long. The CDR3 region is CASSAGTNYGYTF. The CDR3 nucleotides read TGCGCCAGCAGCGCGGGAACTAACTATGGCTACACCTTC.

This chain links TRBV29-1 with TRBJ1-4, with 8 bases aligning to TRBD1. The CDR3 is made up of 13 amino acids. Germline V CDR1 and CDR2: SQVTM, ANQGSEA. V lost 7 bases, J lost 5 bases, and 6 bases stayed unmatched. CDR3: CSGKTGANEKLFF. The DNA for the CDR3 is TGCAGCGGTAAGACAGGGGCAAATGAAAAACTGTTTTTT. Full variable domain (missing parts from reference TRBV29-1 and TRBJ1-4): SAVISQKPSRDICQRGTSLTIQCQVDSQVTMMFWYRQQPGQSLTLIATANQGSEATYESGFVIDKFPISRPNLTFSTLTVSNMSPEDSSIYLCSGKTGANEKLFFGSGTQLSVL.

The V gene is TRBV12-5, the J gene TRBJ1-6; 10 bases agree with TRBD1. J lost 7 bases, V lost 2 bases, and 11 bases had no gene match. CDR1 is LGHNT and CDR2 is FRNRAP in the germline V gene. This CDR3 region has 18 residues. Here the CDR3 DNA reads TGTGCTAGTGGTTTGACCCCAGACAGGGGGCGATTCAATTCACCCCTCCACTTT. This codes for CASGLTPDRGRFNSPLHF. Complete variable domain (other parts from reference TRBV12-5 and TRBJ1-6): DARVTQTPRHKVTEMGQEVTMRCQPILGHNTVFWYRQTMMQGLELLAYFRNRAPLDDSGMPKDRFSAEMPDATLATLKIQPSEPRDSAVYFCASGLTPDRGRFNSPLHFGNGTRLTVT.

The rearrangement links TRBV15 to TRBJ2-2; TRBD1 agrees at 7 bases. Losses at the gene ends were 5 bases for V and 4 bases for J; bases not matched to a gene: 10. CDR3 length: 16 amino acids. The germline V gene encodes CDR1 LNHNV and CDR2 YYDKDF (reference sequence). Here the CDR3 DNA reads TGTGCCACCAGCGTCTATTCCTGGACAGGCACCGGGGAGCTGTTTTTT. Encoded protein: CATSVYSWTGTGELFF.

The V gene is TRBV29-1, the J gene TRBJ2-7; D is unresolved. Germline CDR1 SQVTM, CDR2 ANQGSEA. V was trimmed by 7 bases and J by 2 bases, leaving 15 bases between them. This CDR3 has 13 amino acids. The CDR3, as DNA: TGCAGCGCTCGAGGCGGCTCCACCTACGAGCAGTACTTC. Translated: CSARGGSTYEQYF.

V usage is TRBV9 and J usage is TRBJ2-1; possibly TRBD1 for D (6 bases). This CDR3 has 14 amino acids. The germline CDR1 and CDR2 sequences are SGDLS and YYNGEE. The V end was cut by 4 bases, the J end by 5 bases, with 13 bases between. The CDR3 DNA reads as TGTGCCAGCAGCCCCCAGGGGATCGACAATGAGCAGTTCTTC. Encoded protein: CASSPQGIDNEQFF.

In DNA, the CDR3 is TGTGCCAGCAGCCGTATTTCCGGGACTAGCGGGAGTGAGCAGTACTTC. It translates to CASSRISGTSGSEQYF. J is TRBJ2-7 and V is TRBV27; 14 bases fit TRBD2. CDR1 and CDR2 (germline): MNHEY, SMNVEV (reference sequence). Losses at the gene ends were 6 bases for V and 7 bases for J; bases not matched to a gene: 11. This CDR3 region has 16 residues.

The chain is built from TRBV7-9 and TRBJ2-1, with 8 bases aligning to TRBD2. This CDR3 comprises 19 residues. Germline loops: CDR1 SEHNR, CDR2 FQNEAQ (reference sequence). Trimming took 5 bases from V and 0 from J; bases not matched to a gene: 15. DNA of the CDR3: TGTGCCAGCAGCGGGGGGAGCGGGAGCCGTGGAAGCTCCTACAATGAGCAGTTCTTC. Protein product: CASSGGSGSRGSSYNEQFF.

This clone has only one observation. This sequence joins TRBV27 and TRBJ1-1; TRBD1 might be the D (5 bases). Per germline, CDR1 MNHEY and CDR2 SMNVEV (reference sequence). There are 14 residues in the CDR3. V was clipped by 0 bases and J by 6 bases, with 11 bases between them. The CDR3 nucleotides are TGTGCCAGCAGTTTATCGGGACTCCTCGCTGAAGCTTTCTTT. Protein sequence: CASSLSGLLAEAFF.

The CDR3 sequence is CASSYSKSGTEAFF. The CDR3 nucleotides read TGTGCCAGCAGTTACTCGAAAAGCGGAACTGAAGCTTTCTTT. The chain has TRBV6-2 or TRBV6-3 and TRBJ1-1; D ambiguous. Deletions cut 0 bases from V and 5 bases from J, with 10 bases between. There are 14 residues in the CDR3. Germline V lookup: CDR1 MNHEY, CDR2 SVGEGT.